This is a list of T cell receptor beta chains from one sample in a study of PD-1 blockade in classical Hodgkin lymphoma. Produced via immunoSEQ multiplex PCR; TCRdb's table is partial and in-frame only. Of some 15,000 clones listed, roughly 84% are singletons. The sample here was peripheral blood mononuclear cells (PBMCs), taken before the second cycle of nivolumab. The receptor source for this set is a human donor with classical Hodgkin lymphoma. The CDR3 runs from the conserved cysteine through the conserved F or W. D genes are given only for firm matches. Size values are once, few and many counts, or a class for expanded clones, and some rows have none.

v_call	d_call	clone_size	j_call	cdr3_nt	cdr3_aa
TRBV18	-	-	TRBJ2-3	TGTGCCAGCTCACCAGTGCACTGGACAGATACGCAGTATTTT	CASSPVHWTDTQYF
TRBV6-5	-	-	TRBJ1-4	TGTGCCAGCAGCTCACAGGGAATATTGAGGGAAAAACTGTTTTTT	CASSSQGILREKLFF
TRBV19	-	-	TRBJ2-2	TGTGCCAGTAGTATGGGGGGCAACACCGGGGAGCTGTTTTTT	CASSMGGNTGELFF
TRBV19	TRBD2	-	TRBJ2-1	TGTGCCAGTAGTTCGAGCGGGAGGTACAATGAGCAGTTCTTC	CASSSSGRYNEQFF
TRBV5-1	TRBD1	-	TRBJ1-1	TGCGCCAGCAGCGCCTGGGACAGTCGGACTGAAGCTTTCTTT	CASSAWDSRTEAFF
TRBV23-1	TRBD1	-	TRBJ2-5	TGCGCCAGCAGTCACCAAGGGACAGGGGGCGGGGAGACCCAGTACTTC	CASSHQGTGGGETQYF
TRBV5-4	TRBD1	-	TRBJ2-7	TGTGCCAGCAGCTTGGACCGGGACAGGTTCTACGAGCAGTACTTC	CASSLDRDRFYEQYF
TRBV9	-	-	TRBJ2-1	TGTGCCAGCAGCGTAGAGCCGAGCTCCTACAATGAGCAGTTCTTC	CASSVEPSSYNEQFF
TRBV6-1	-	-	TRBJ1-5	TGTGCCAGCAGTGAAGAGATGGGTAGCAATCAGCCCCAGCATTTT	CASSEEMGSNQPQHF
TRBV29-1	TRBD1	-	TRBJ2-4	TGCAGCGCCCAGGGGGCGGCCAAAAACATTCAGTACTTC	CSAQGAAKNIQYF
TRBV7-8	-	-	TRBJ1-5	TGTGCCAGCAGCTTAGAGGGGGTTAGCAATCAGCCCCAGCATTTT	CASSLEGVSNQPQHF
TRBV30	-	-	TRBJ2-1	TGTGCCTGGAGTCCAGGGAGTTCCTACAATGAGCAGTTCTTC	CAWSPGSSYNEQFF
TRBV4-1	TRBD2	-	TRBJ2-3	TGCGCCAGCAGCCGAGGGACTAGCGGGACGGATACGCAGTATTTT	CASSRGTSGTDTQYF
TRBV6-6	TRBD1	-	TRBJ2-7	TGTGCCAGCAGTTACCCCCCAACAGGGGATCTCTACGAGCAGTACTTC	CASSYPPTGDLYEQYF
TRBV5-4	-	-	TRBJ2-3	TGTGCCAGCAGAAGTACTAGGCCGGCAGGGGATACGCAGTATTTT	CASRSTRPAGDTQYF
TRBV11-3	TRBD1	once	TRBJ2-5	TGTGCCAGCAGCCCAAGGACAGGGGCTGAGGAGACCCAGTACTTC	CASSPRTGAEETQYF
TRBV6-1	-	-	TRBJ1-2	TGTGCCAGCAGTGAATGGTGGTCTGGGGCAGAGACCTCCAGGTATGGCTACACCTTC	CASSEWWSGAETSRYGYTF
TRBV7-2	-	-	TRBJ1-4	TGTGCCAGCAGCCTTTACTGGGGAACTAATGAAAAACTGTTTTTT	CASSLYWGTNEKLFF
TRBV10-3	TRBD1	few	TRBJ1-2	TGTGCCATCAGTGAGTCAGGGACAGGCCGATATGGCTACACCTTC	CAISESGTGRYGYTF
TRBV6-1	TRBD1	-	TRBJ1-1	TGTGCCAGCAGTGCCCCCGGGACAGGGTGGAAAACTGAAGCTTTCTTT	CASSAPGTGWKTEAFF
TRBV6-5	-	-	TRBJ2-1	TGTGCCAGCAGTCTCGGGGCCCACTCCTACAATGAGCAGTTCTTC	CASSLGAHSYNEQFF
TRBV7-2	-	-	TRBJ2-3	TGTGCCAGCACCCGAGGGCGGGTCGATACGCAGTATTTT	CASTRGRVDTQYF
TRBV5-4	TRBD2	-	TRBJ2-1	TGTGCCAGCAGCTTGTCGCTAGCGGGAGGGGACAATGAGCAGTTCTTC	CASSLSLAGGDNEQFF
TRBV6-1	-	-	TRBJ1-1	TGTGCCAGCAGTGATGGCAGGATATGGTTAAACACTGAAGCTTTCTTT	CASSDGRIWLNTEAFF
TRBV9	-	few	TRBJ2-1	TGTGCCAGCAGCGCCTTAACTAGCTTTTCCTACAATGAGCAGTTCTTC	CASSALTSFSYNEQFF
TRBV7-3	-	-	TRBJ2-1	TGTGCCAGCAGCTCCGGTAGATACAGCTACAATGAGCAGTTCTTC	CASSSGRYSYNEQFF
TRBV6-1	TRBD1	-	TRBJ1-1	TGTGCCAGCACCAGGACAGGGACGAACACTGAAGCTTTCTTT	CASTRTGTNTEAFF